The rows below give T cell receptor beta chains drawn from one sample of a study of blood T cell repertoires in COVID-19. Assay used: immunoSEQ multiplex PCR; TCRdb lists only in-frame clones, some missing. The sample has 20,000 to 25,000 clones; around 90% are singletons. The specimen sequenced was peripheral blood. The receptor source for this set is a human donor in a cohort sampled during active COVID-19. Each CDR3 is given with its conserved first and last residue. Fields, in order: D gene, clone size, V gene, J gene, CDR3 protein, CDR3 DNA. D genes are given only for firm matches. Clone size appears in some rows only: once, few, many, or a class for an expanded clone.

d_call: TRBD1; clone_size: .; v_call: TRBV5-5; j_call: TRBJ1-4; cdr3_aa: CASSFTGQSTNEKLFF; cdr3_nt: TGTGCCAGCAGCTTTACGGGACAGAGTACTAATGAAAAACTGTTTTTT
d_call: TRBD1; clone_size: .; v_call: TRBV7-9; j_call: TRBJ1-2; cdr3_aa: CASSSGTGAVYGYTF; cdr3_nt: TGTGCCAGCAGCTCGGGGACAGGGGCAGTCTATGGCTACACCTTC
d_call: TRBD2; clone_size: .; v_call: TRBV5-4; j_call: TRBJ2-3; cdr3_aa: CASSLAGGTDTQYF; cdr3_nt: TGTGCCAGCAGCTTAGCGGGGGGTACAGATACGCAGTATTTT
d_call: .; clone_size: .; v_call: TRBV5-1; j_call: TRBJ1-1; cdr3_aa: CASSLGQNPTEAFF; cdr3_nt: TGCGCCAGCAGCTTGGGACAGAATCCCACTGAAGCTTTCTTT
d_call: .; clone_size: .; v_call: TRBV9; j_call: TRBJ2-7; cdr3_aa: CASSVGAEPREQYF; cdr3_nt: TGTGCCAGCAGCGTGGGGGCGGAGCCGAGGGAGCAGTACTTC
d_call: TRBD1; clone_size: .; v_call: TRBV27; j_call: TRBJ1-1; cdr3_aa: CASRGTGDRIAEAFF; cdr3_nt: TGTGCCAGCAGGGGGACAGGGGACCGTATCGCTGAAGCTTTCTTT
d_call: TRBD1; clone_size: .; v_call: TRBV5-1; j_call: TRBJ1-1; cdr3_aa: CASSLEGTGNTEAFF; cdr3_nt: TGCGCCAGCAGCTTGGAGGGGACAGGGAACACTGAAGCTTTCTTT
d_call: .; clone_size: once; v_call: TRBV19; j_call: TRBJ2-7; cdr3_aa: CASSYDTNYEQYF; cdr3_nt: TGTGCCAGTAGTTACGACACGAACTACGAGCAGTACTTC
d_call: TRBD1; clone_size: .; v_call: TRBV7-9; j_call: TRBJ1-5; cdr3_aa: CASSSGGQPRVPQHF; cdr3_nt: TGTGCCAGCAGCTCAGGGGGACAGCCGAGAGTGCCCCAGCATTTT
d_call: TRBD1; clone_size: once; v_call: TRBV5-6; j_call: TRBJ1-1; cdr3_aa: CASSLVSDRGRSGNTEAFF; cdr3_nt: TGTGCCAGCAGCTTGGTAAGCGACAGGGGGCGCAGCGGAAACACTGAAGCTTTCTTT
d_call: .; clone_size: once; v_call: TRBV30; j_call: TRBJ2-5; cdr3_aa: CAWSPGLRVGETQYF; cdr3_nt: TGTGCCTGGAGTCCGGGACTCCGAGTGGGGGAGACCCAGTACTTC
d_call: .; clone_size: .; v_call: TRBV27; j_call: TRBJ1-1; cdr3_aa: CASSRSGPTEAFF; cdr3_nt: TGTGCCAGCAGTCGCAGTGGGCCCACTGAAGCTTTCTTT
d_call: .; clone_size: .; v_call: TRBV11-2; j_call: TRBJ1-2; cdr3_aa: CASSYDGHGGGYTF; cdr3_nt: TGTGCCAGCAGCTACGATGGGCATGGGGGCGGCTACACCTTC
d_call: .; clone_size: few; v_call: TRBV6-6; j_call: TRBJ2-7; cdr3_aa: CASKTKNEQYF; cdr3_nt: TGTGCCAGCAAAACAAAGAACGAGCAGTACTTC